The rows below give T cell receptor beta chains drawn from one sample of a study of CXCR3-negative and CXCR3-positive naive CD8 T cells. With the 5' RACE reads reprocessed, TCRdb shows one record per CDR3 protein and no DNA. This table lists tens of thousands of distinct CDR3 sequences. Sequencing used memory CD8+ T cells from blood. Every receptor here comes from a human donor in good health. Some clones in this sample may be carry-over from other donors' samples. The CDR3 runs from the conserved cysteine through the conserved F or W. Each record gives: V gene, J gene, CDR3 protein.

V gene: TRBV4-2
J gene: TRBJ1-1
CDR3 protein: CASSQDGGIAVPEAFF

V gene: TRBV11-2
J gene: TRBJ1-2
CDR3 protein: CASSTSPGGEGYTF

V gene: TRBV29-1
J gene: TRBJ1-2
CDR3 protein: CSVDSDRAPGYTF

V gene: TRBV4-3
J gene: TRBJ2-2
CDR3 protein: CASSQEGTNSNTGELFF

V gene: TRBV7-6
J gene: TRBJ2-2
CDR3 protein: CASSLEASMVSGGELFF

V gene: TRBV28
J gene: TRBJ2-3
CDR3 protein: CAGGTESTDTQYF

V gene: TRBV2
J gene: TRBJ1-2
CDR3 protein: CASRDTVNYGYTF

V gene: TRBV12-3/TRBV12-4
J gene: TRBJ2-1
CDR3 protein: CASRLAAGVYNEQFF

V gene: TRBV7-9
J gene: TRBJ2-7
CDR3 protein: CASTTREFFYEQYF

V gene: TRBV9
J gene: TRBJ2-1
CDR3 protein: CASSTRVGLAGNEQFF

V gene: TRBV4-3
J gene: TRBJ1-1
CDR3 protein: CASSQTIGGIAVNTEAFF

V gene: TRBV4-3
J gene: TRBJ2-7
CDR3 protein: CASSQGTGASGEQYF

V gene: TRBV29-1
J gene: TRBJ2-2
CDR3 protein: CSVVERGTGELFF